One and the same sample provided the 20 T cell receptor beta chains below, sequenced in a study of blood T cells in healthy people across ages. Combining a sample-barcoded 5' primer with a J-beta primer mix, a second PCR ran for 7 to 11 cycles. One entry per CDR3 protein results from TCRdb running MiXCR on the 5' RACE reads. This sample has 1.8 million or so distinct CDR3 sequences, with 35% to 50% found just once. What was sequenced was blood. The receptors originated from a human donor in good health.

Notes on this clonotype: A much larger clone differs by one base, so this may be a read error. The CDR3 end shows no conserved phenylalanine or tryptophan, and so a read error is likely. The rearrangement joins TRBV7-6 to TRBJ2-6; D unresolved. Germline values: CDR1 SGHVS, CDR2 FNYEAQ. The CDR3 runs 16 residues. The germline V and J ends were trimmed by 2 bases and 4 bases, with 12 bases remaining between them. The CDR3 region has the DNA TGTGCCAGCAGCTTATGGGCCGCGACCGGGGCCAACGTCCTGACTTAC. Amino acid sequence: CASSLWAATGANVLTY.

The V and J genes are TRBV28 and TRBJ2-5; D may match TRBD1 or TRBD2 (5 bases each). V lost 2 bases and J 7 bases, leaving 14 bases between the germline ends. The germline V gene encodes CDR1 MDHEN and CDR2 SYDVKM. The CDR3 length is 14 residues. The CDR3 sequence is CASSLRAGGWTQYF. The CDR3 bases are TGTGCCAGCAGTTTACGGGCTGGGGGATGGACCCAGTACTTC.

The gene calls are TRBV7-3 and TRBJ2-1, with 9 bases fitting TRBD2. Germline V gene lookup returns CDR1 SGHTA and CDR2 FQGTGA. This CDR3 comprises 15 residues. Trimming took 2 bases from V and 9 from J; bases not matched to a gene: 8. CDR3: CASSLVGGGATEQFF. CDR3 in DNA: TGTGCCAGCAGCTTAGTGGGCGGGGGGGCCACTGAGCAGTTCTTC.

The genes are TRBV29-1 and TRBJ2-5; 9 nucleotides agree with TRBD1. The DNA end lines up better with TRBJ2-7; the J call may be wrong. CDR1 is SQVTM, CDR2 ANQGSEA, per germline. CDR3 size: 13 residues. The CDR3 protein is CSVTGGFDYEQYF. The CDR3 region has the DNA TGCAGCGTTACAGGGGGCTTTGACTACGAGCAGTACTTC.

This clonotype was seen a few times. The chain carries TRBV7-9 and TRBJ1-1, with D possibly being TRBD1 (6 bases). This CDR3 region has 11 residues. In germline, CDR1 is SEHNR, CDR2 FQNEAQ (reference sequence). Deletions cut 9 bases from V and 5 bases from J, with 10 bases between. Here the CDR3 reads CASGQWTEAFF. The CDR3 DNA reads TGTGCCAGTGGACAGTGGACTGAAGCTTTCTTT.

V usage is TRBV29-1 and J usage is TRBJ2-5; possible D gene TRBD2, 5 bases. The end of the DNA is better explained by TRBJ2-7, so the J call may be wrong. The germline gives CDR1 SQVTM, CDR2 ANQGSEA. The CDR3 totals 12 residues. The CDR3: CSVGREAYEQYF. The CDR3 coding sequence is TGCAGCGTTGGACGGGAAGCCTACGAGCAGTACTTC.

As regards this clonotype: Germline and junction disagree at one end, which may indicate a read error. The chain combines TRBV3-1 with TRBJ2-1; the D is unclear. The germline CDR1 and CDR2 sequences are LGHDT and YNNKEL (reference sequence). This CDR3 contains 14 residues. CDR3 nucleotide sequence: TGTGCCAGCGGCCAAGCAGCCTCGTACAATGAGCAGTTCTTC. Its translation: CASGQAASYNEQFF.

In the case of this clonotype: A junction boundary mismatches the germline segment, possibly from a read error. This sequence joins TRBV7-2 and TRBJ2-1; no clear D gene. Per the germline V gene, CDR1 is SGHTA and CDR2 is FQGNSA. The length of the CDR3 is 14 residues. CDR3 nucleotide sequence: TGTGCCAGCAGCTTAGGGGTCTCCTACAGTGAGCAGTTCTTC. Protein: CASSLGVSYSEQFF.

The table lists this clonotype with a few counts. One junction end disagrees with the germline gene, perhaps due to a read error. The chain links TRBV27 to TRBJ2-7, with D maybe TRBD2 (5 bases). The CDR3 has 13 amino acids. From germline, CDR1 is MNHEY and CDR2 SMNVEV (reference sequence). The CDR3 nucleotides read TGTGTCAGCAGCGCCGGGATTTACAATGAGCGGTACTTC. Encoded protein: CVSSAGIYNERYF.

This sequence joins TRBV7-2 and TRBJ1-1, with 9 positions matching TRBD1. Germline CDR1 and CDR2: SGHTA and FQGNSA. V lost 5 bases and J lost 1; bases outside the gene matches: 8. The CDR3 covers 16 residues. The CDR3 sequence is CASSPQGQGRNTEAFF. Here the CDR3 DNA reads TGTGCCAGCAGCCCACAGGGACAGGGTAGGAACACTGAAGCTTTCTTT.

This clonotype was observed a handful of times. This chain uses TRBV29-1 with TRBJ1-1; D unclear. Germline CDR1 is SQVTM and CDR2 is ANQGSEA. Deletions cut 5 bases from V and 2 bases from J, with 18 bases between. CDR3 size: 15 residues. Here the CDR3 reads CSVCKRANSNTEAFF. The CDR3 nucleotides read TGCAGCGTTTGTAAGCGGGCGAATAGCAACACTGAAGCTTTCTTT.

The chain carries TRBV2 and TRBJ1-1, with 7 bases matching TRBD1. Germline V CDR1 and CDR2: SNHLY, FYNNEI. V lost 3 bases, J lost 0 bases, and 7 bases stayed unmatched. This CDR3 contains 16 residues. This chain's CDR3 is CASSDTGEGMNTEAFF. The CDR3 coding sequence is TGTGCCAGCAGTGATACAGGGGAGGGGATGAACACTGAAGCTTTCTTT.

This clonotype was observed a single time. The chain links TRBV4-2 to TRBJ1-3; unclear D gene. V was trimmed by 0 bases and J by 3 bases, leaving 9 bases between them. The CDR3 spans 15 residues. The germline V gene encodes CDR1 LGHNA and CDR2 YNFKEQ. The CDR3 nucleotides read TGTGCCAGCAGCCAAGATCAACAGAGTGGAAACACCATATATTTT. Protein sequence: CASSQDQQSGNTIYF.

This clonotype has more than one count but fewer than ten. This chain uses TRBV7-6 with TRBJ1-5; no firm D call. The CDR3 runs 18 residues. The germline gives CDR1 SGHVS, CDR2 FNYEAQ. Trimming pared 2 bases from V and 2 bases from J, leaving 19 bases between. The CDR3 region is CASSLYALALGGNQPQHF. CDR3 DNA sequence: TGTGCCAGCAGCTTATATGCACTGGCCCTCGGGGGCAATCAGCCCCAGCATTTT.

The chain employs TRBV7-2 and TRBJ2-1; 8 bases map to TRBD2. This CDR3 is built from 16 residues. The V gene end was trimmed by 6 bases and the J gene end by 7 bases; junction bases not matched to a gene: 14. Germline lookup yields CDR1 SGHTA and CDR2 FQGNSA. CDR3 DNA: TGTGCCAGCAGTCCTCAGAGCGGGGGCAGAGGGAATGAGCAGTTCTTC. It specifies CASSPQSGGRGNEQFF. Full variable domain (remainder filled in from reference TRBV7-2 and TRBJ2-1): GAGVSQSPSNKVTEKGKDVELRCDPISGHTALYWYRQSLGQGLEFLIYFQGNSAPDKSGLPSDRFSAERTGGSVSTLTIQRTQQEDSAVYLCASSPQSGGRGNEQFFGPGTRLTVL.

This clonotype was counted a few times. The V and J genes are TRBV4-1 and TRBJ2-5; 7 bases match TRBD1. This CDR3 has 15 amino acids. Germline V gene sequence: CDR1 MGHRA, CDR2 YSYEKL. The junction had 3 bases not matched to a gene; V was cut back by 1 base and J by 1 base. The CDR3 coding sequence is TGCGCCAGCAGCCAAGGGTGGACAGGCCAAGAGACCCAGTACTTC. Its translation: CASSQGWTGQETQYF.

This chain links TRBV7-9 with TRBJ2-5; D assignment may be TRBD1 or TRBD2 (7 bases each). The CDR3 loop spans 17 amino acids. Trimming took off 1 base at V and 4 bases at J, with 19 bases between the two ends. Germline V CDR1 and CDR2: SEHNR, FQNEAQ (reference sequence). The CDR3 DNA is TGTGCCAGCAGCTTAGGCCGCCAGATCAGGGGGGGAGAGACCCAGTACTTC. This codes for CASSLGRQIRGGETQYF. Looking up the rest from reference TRBV7-9 and TRBJ2-5 gives the full variable domain: DTGVSQNPRHKITKRGQNVTFRCDPISEHNRLYWYRQTLGQGPEFLTYFQNEAQLEKSRLLSDRFSAERPKGSFSTLEIQRTEQGDSAMYLCASSLGRQIRGGETQYFGPGTRLLVL.

The table lists this clonotype with a few counts. The chain has TRBV7-8 and TRBJ2-1, with 12 positions matching TRBD2. CDR1 and CDR2 (germline): SGHVS, FQNEAQ. V dropped 3 bases and J dropped 7; count of bases not matched to a gene: 13. The CDR3 consists of 18 residues. CDR3 bases: TGTGCCAGCAGCTTCCCTGGAGCTAGCGGGGGGGCCGTTAATGAGCAGTTCTTC. This encodes CASSFPGASGGAVNEQFF.

Comments on this clonotype: The germline gene is not matched at one end of the junction; a read error may be the cause. In DNA form, the CDR3 reads TGCAGCGTTCGGGAACAGTCGAACCCCCTCTTCTACGAGCAGTGCTTC. It encodes CSVREQSNPLFYEQCF. The genes are TRBV29-1 and TRBJ2-7; perhaps TRBD2 as D (5 bases). There are 16 residues in the CDR3. Germline lookup yields CDR1 SQVTM and CDR2 ANQGSEA.

This clonotype was seen a handful of times. The rearrangement links TRBV7-3 to TRBJ1-2; TRBD1 matches 7 bases. The V gene's germline CDR1 is SGHTA and CDR2 FQGTGA. After removal of 2 bases from V and 4 bases from J, the junction contained 7 bases not matched to a gene. This CDR3 region has 15 residues. The DNA of the CDR3 is TGTGCCAGCAGCTTAGGCCCCGGGACAGTCTATGGCTACACCTTC. Residues: CASSLGPGTVYGYTF.